The clone carrying this TCR beta chain turned up a few times. The antigen remains undetermined. Amplification of TCR beta CDR3 regions was performed using RNA transcripts as template. The HTBI primer set drove a first-round RT-PCR of the TCR CDR3. TCRdb called the multiplex PCR reads again in MiXCR, with one record for every CDR3 protein. The repertoire has under 450,000 distinct CDR3 sequences, 15% to 18% of them found once; the top ten carry 7.5% to 8%. This specimen belongs to a study of T cells in Graves' hyperthyroidism and ophthalmopathy. Study-wide results and limits: Model predictions of ophthalmopathy came a median approximately 6.2 months before onset.

The CDR3 is 12 residues long. Trimming cost V 0 bases and J 5 bases, with 6 bases left between them. Germline V gene sequence: CDR1 SGHKS, CDR2 YYEKEE (reference sequence). Graves' hyperthyroidism was deemed stable absent ophthalmopathy progression within 18 months. Uncontrolled infection, other autoimmune disease, pregnancy or lactation excluded patients. Diagnosis relied on clinical symptoms, serum thyroxine and TRAb, thyroid ultrasound and orbital computed tomography. The chain is built from TRBV5-5 and TRBJ2-7; D not certain. Sequenced input: blood. The sequence came from a woman under 30 with Graves' hyperthyroidism. In nucleotides, the CDR3 is TGTGCCAGCAGCTTGGTAGTTAACGAGCAGTACTTC. It translates to CASSLVVNEQYF.